This TCR beta chain came from a study of blood T cell repertoires in COVID-19. About the study: Some COVID-19 samples were acute and others convalescent; all came from the United States, Italy and Spain.

The CDR3 totals 16 residues. Germline CDR1 reads SGDLS; CDR2 reads YYNGEE. The J segment lost 8 bases and the V segment lost 0 bases, leaving 11 bases of the junction unmatched. Authors' data handling: Counts of nucleated cells, estimated from reference gene primer amplification, were obtained. Data came from immunoSEQ multiplex PCR; TCRdb stores just in-frame clones and leaves some out. That table furnishes V, J and clone size, whereas the DNA furnished D and trimming. The profile covers over 150,000 clones, with roughly four fifths appearing a single time and over 2% taken by the ten largest. This clone was observed a few times.

Material for sequencing was peripheral blood. The sequence was collected from a woman aged 80 or older with acute or convalescent COVID-19. The chain joins TRBV9 to TRBJ2-1; TRBD2 matches at 7 bases. The CDR3 nucleotides read TGTGCCAGCAGCGTAGTTGGTGGGAGGGCCCTCCATGAGCAGTTCTTC. Residues: CASSVVGGRALHEQFF.